Presented here are 9 T cell receptor beta chains from one specimen sequenced in a study of T cell repertoires in cytomegalovirus infection. TCRdb reprocessed the reads with MiXCR, giving one entry per CDR3 protein. The data contain some 350,000 distinct CDR3 sequences, about 32% of them singletons. What these receptors recognize is not known. This sample comprised cultured PBMCs, obtained from culture after CMV antigen stimulation. Source of these receptors: a human donor in good health (CMV status not recorded). Some clones in this sample may be carry-over from other donors' samples.

The CDR3 loop reads CASSLASGRLSLEGQFF. Here the CDR3 DNA reads TGTGCCAGCAGCTTAGCGTCTGGACGCCTATCACTCGAGGGGCAGTTCTTC. J is TRBJ2-1 and V is TRBV7-2; perhaps TRBD2 as D (5 bases). This CDR3 contains 17 residues. CDR1 SGHTA and CDR2 FQGNSA come from the germline V gene. Trimming removed 0 bases at V and 12 bases at J, with 24 bases between.

The chain joins TRBV28 to TRBJ1-4, with D possibly being TRBD1 (5 bases). The CDR3 has 18 amino acids. The germline V and J ends were trimmed by 5 bases and 0 bases, with 19 bases remaining between them. From germline, CDR1 is MDHEN and CDR2 SYDVKM. The CDR3 reads CASSTGTGWVATNEKLFF. Here the CDR3 DNA reads TGTGCCAGCAGTACCGGGACGGGTTGGGTTGCAACTAATGAAAAACTGTTTTTT.

J is TRBJ1-1 and V is TRBV10-3, with 12 bases identical to TRBD1. This CDR3 has 16 amino acids. Germline CDR1 and CDR2: ENHRY and SYGVKD. The ends lost 7 bases at V and 3 bases at J; junction bases unmatched: 9. The CDR3 nucleotides read TGTGCCATCAATACCGGGACAGGGGGCGCCTACACTGAAGCTTTCTTT. Encoded protein: CAINTGTGGAYTEAFF.

The J gene is TRBJ2-7, the V gene TRBV28; D assignment may be TRBD1 or TRBD2 (5 bases each). In germline, CDR1 is MDHEN, CDR2 SYDVKM. The ends were cut back, 6 bases at V and 0 bases at J, with 18 bases in the middle. The CDR3 is 16 amino acids. For the CDR3, the DNA is TGTGCCAGCAGGTCCCTCTTTGGGACCCTCTCCTACGAGCAGTACTTC. It codes for CASRSLFGTLSYEQYF. Using reference TRBV28 and TRBJ2-7 for the parts outside the CDR3, the full variable domain is DVKVTQSSRYLVKRTGEKVFLECVQDMDHENMFWYRQDPGLGLRLIYFSYDVKMKEKGDIPEGYSVSREKKERFSLILESASTNQTSMYLCASRSLFGTLSYEQYFGPGTRLTVT.

The sample holds a few counts of this clonotype. V usage is TRBV12-3 or TRBV12-4 and J usage is TRBJ2-1, with 7 nucleotides matching TRBD2. The V gene end was trimmed by 2 bases and the J gene end by 8 bases; junction bases not matched to a gene: 6. The CDR3 is 14 amino acids. CDR3 sequence (DNA): TGTGCCAGCAGTTTAAGCGGGACGAGGGATGAGCAGTTCTTC. Protein product: CASSLSGTRDEQFF.

This clonotype came up many times. The chain recombines TRBV7-2 with TRBJ1-1; D is uncertain. CDR3 length: 14 amino acids. Germline CDR1 is SGHTA and CDR2 is FQGNSA. V was clipped by 2 bases and J by 5 bases, with 12 bases between them. Here the CDR3 DNA reads TGTGCCAGCAGCTTACTCATGGGTGAGACTGAAGCTTTCTTT. Translated, it gives CASSLLMGETEAFF.

This clonotype was picked up many times. J is TRBJ1-1 and V is TRBV7-2; D is perhaps TRBD1 (6 bases). The CDR3 length is 13 residues. Germline CDR1 is SGHTA and CDR2 is FQGNSA. The ends were cut back, 5 bases at V and 5 bases at J, with 12 bases in the middle. DNA of the CDR3: TGTGCCAGCAGCCAGGGGACGACGACTGAAGCTTTCTTT. It is translated as CASSQGTTTEAFF.

Only a few counts were recorded for this clonotype. The chain uses TRBV4-2 and TRBJ2-2, with D possibly matching TRBD1 (5 bases). Germline-derived CDR1 and CDR2 are LGHNA and YNFKEQ. Trimming stripped 2 bases from V and 10 bases from J, with 14 bases between. The CDR3 extends over 14 amino acids. The CDR3 region has the DNA TGTGCCAGCAGCCAAACAAGGGGTCTGGCGGAGCTGTTTTTT. This encodes CASSQTRGLAELFF.

Concerning this clonotype itself: This CDR3 is missing its conserved last phenylalanine or tryptophan, likely due to a read error. V usage is TRBV7-2 and J usage is TRBJ2-5; the D gene is possibly TRBD1 (5 bases). This CDR3 is built from 15 residues. V was trimmed by 2 bases and J by 4 bases, leaving 14 bases between them. Germline assignment: CDR1 SGHTA and CDR2 FQGNSA. CDR3 residues: CASSLNQGVGETQYL. CDR3 bases: TGTGCCAGCAGCTTAAATCAGGGTGTGGGAGAGACCCAGTACTTA.